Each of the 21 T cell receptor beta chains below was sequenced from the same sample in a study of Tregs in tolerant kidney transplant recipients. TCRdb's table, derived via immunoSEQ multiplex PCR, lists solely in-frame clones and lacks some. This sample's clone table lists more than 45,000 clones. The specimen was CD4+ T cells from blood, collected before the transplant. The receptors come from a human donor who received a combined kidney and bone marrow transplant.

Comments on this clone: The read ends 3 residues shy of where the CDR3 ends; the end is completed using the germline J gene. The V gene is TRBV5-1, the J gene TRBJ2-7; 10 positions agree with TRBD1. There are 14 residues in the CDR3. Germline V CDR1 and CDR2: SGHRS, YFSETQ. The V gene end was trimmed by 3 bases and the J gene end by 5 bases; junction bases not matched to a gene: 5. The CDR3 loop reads CASSSGQGFNEQYF. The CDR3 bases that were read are TGCGCCAGCAGCTCGGGACAGGGGTTCAACGAG.

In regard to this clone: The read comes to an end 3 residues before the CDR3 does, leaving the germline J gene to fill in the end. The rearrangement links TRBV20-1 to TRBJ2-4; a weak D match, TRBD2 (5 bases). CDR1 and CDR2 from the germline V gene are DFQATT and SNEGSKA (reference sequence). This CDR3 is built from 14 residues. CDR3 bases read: TGCAGTGCCCACGGCTCGGACTCGGGCGGGCCT. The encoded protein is CSAHGSDSGGP. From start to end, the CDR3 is CSAHGSDSGGPQYF.

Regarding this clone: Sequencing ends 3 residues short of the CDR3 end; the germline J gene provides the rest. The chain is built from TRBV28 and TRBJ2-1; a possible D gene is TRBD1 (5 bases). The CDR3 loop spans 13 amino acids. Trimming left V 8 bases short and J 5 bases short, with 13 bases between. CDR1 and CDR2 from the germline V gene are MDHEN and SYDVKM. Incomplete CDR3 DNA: TGTGCCAGCCAGGGTGAGCTAAACAATGAG. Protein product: CASQGELNNE. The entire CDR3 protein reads CASQGELNNEQFF.

The DNA read from the CDR3 is TGCAGCGTTCTTGGGCCTAGCGGGGGGAATGAG. Amino acids: CSVLGPSGGNE. The full CDR3 reads CSVLGPSGGNEQFF. The chain employs TRBV29-1 and TRBJ2-1; 11 positions match TRBD2. The CDR3 end is not reached by the read, which stops 3 residues before it; the germline J gene fills it in. The CDR3 length is 14 residues. With V trimmed by 5 bases and J by 7 bases, 7 bases remained unmatched. CDR1 is SQVTM, CDR2 ANQGSEA, per germline.

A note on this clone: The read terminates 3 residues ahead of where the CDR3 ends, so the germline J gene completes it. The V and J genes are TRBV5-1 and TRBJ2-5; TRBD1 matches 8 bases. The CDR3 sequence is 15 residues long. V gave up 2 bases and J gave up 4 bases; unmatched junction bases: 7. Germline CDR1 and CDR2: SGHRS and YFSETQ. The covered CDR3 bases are TGCGCCAGCAGCTTTACCACAGGGGGTGTAGAGACC. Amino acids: CASSFTTGGVET. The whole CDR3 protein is CASSFTTGGVETQYF. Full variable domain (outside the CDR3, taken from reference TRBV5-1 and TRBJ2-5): KAGVTQTPRYLIKTRGQQVTLSCSPISGHRSVSWYQQTPGQGLQFLFEYFSETQRNKGNFPGRFSGRQFSNSRSEMNVSTLELGDSALYLCASSFTTGGVETQYFGPGTRLLVL.

Incomplete CDR3 DNA: TGTGCCATCAGTGGTGGGACAGGTCTAAATACG. Protein product: CAISGGTGLNT. The CDR3 reads in full as CAISGGTGLNTQYF. The genes are TRBV10-3 and TRBJ2-3; 8 bases are shared with TRBD1. The read ends 3 residues shy of where the CDR3 ends; the end is completed using the germline J gene. V was clipped by 4 bases and J by 7 bases; unmatched bases: 7. The CDR3 extends over 14 amino acids. Germline V lookup: CDR1 ENHRY, CDR2 SYGVKD.

CDR3 bases read: TGTGCCAGCAGCCCCCTGCAGTTCACAGATACG. Protein product: CASSPLQFTDT. The CDR3, in full, reads CASSPLQFTDTQYF. The chain is built from TRBV5-8 and TRBJ2-3; D is unresolved. The read gets to within 3 residues of the CDR3 end, and the germline J gene fills in the rest. Trimming left V 4 bases short and J 2 bases short, with 11 bases between. The CDR3 is made up of 14 amino acids. Germline values: CDR1 SGHTS, CDR2 YDEGEE.

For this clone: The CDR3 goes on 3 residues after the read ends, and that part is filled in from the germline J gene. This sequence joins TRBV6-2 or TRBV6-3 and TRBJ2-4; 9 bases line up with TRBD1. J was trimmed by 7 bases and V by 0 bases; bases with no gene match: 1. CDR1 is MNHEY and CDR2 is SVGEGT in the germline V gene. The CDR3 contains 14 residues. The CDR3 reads CASSYSGTGNIQYF. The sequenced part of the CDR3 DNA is TGTGCCAGCAGTTACTCCGGGACAGGGAACATT.

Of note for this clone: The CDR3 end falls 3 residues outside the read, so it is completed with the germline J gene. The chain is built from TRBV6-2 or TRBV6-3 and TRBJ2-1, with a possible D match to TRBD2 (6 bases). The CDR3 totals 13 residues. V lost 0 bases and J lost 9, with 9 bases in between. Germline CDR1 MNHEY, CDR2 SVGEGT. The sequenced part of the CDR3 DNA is TGTGCCAGCAGTTACTCGGAGGGTAGTGAG. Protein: CASSYSEGSE. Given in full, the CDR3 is CASSYSEGSEQFF.

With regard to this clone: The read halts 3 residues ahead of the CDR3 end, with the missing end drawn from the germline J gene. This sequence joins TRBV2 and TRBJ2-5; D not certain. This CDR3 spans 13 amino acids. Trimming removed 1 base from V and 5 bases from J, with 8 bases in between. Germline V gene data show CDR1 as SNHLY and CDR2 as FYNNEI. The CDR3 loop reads CASSEDQSETQYF. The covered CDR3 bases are TGTGCCAGCAGTGAAGATCAGTCGGAGACC.

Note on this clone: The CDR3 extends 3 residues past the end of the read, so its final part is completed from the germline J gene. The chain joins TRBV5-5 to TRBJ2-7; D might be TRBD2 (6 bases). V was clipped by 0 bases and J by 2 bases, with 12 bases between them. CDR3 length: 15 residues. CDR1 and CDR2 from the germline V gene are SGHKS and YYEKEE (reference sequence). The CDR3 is CASSLASGLPYEQYF. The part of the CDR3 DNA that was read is TGTGCCAGCAGCTTGGCCTCGGGACTCCCCTACGAG.

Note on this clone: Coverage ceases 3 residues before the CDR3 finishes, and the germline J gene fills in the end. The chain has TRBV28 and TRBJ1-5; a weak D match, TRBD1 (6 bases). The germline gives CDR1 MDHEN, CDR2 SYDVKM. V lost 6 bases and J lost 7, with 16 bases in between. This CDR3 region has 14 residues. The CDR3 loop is CASSPNRVVQPQHF. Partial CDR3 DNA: TGTGCCAGCAGCCCGAACAGGGTCGTACAGCCC.

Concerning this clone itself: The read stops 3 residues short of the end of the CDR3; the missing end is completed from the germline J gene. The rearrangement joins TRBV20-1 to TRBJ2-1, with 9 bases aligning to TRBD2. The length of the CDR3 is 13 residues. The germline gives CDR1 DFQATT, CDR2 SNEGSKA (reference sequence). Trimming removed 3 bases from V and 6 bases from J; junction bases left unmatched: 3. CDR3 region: CSARGLAGNEQFF. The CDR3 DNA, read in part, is TGCAGTGCTAGGGGACTAGCTGGCAATGAG.

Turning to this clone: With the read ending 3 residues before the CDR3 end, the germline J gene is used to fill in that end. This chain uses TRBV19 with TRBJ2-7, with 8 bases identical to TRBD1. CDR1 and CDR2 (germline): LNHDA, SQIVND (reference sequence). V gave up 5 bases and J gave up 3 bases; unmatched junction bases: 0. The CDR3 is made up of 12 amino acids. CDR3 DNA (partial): TGTGCCAGTAGTGGACAGGGCTACGAG. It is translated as CASSGQGYE. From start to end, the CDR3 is CASSGQGYEQYF.

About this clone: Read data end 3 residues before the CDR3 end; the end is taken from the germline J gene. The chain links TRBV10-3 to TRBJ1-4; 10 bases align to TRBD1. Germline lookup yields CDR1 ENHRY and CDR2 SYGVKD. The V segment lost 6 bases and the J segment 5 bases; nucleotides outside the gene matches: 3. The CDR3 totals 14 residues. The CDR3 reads CAIRAGQGNEKLFF. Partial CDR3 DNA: TGTGCCATCAGGGCGGGACAGGGGAATGAAAAA.

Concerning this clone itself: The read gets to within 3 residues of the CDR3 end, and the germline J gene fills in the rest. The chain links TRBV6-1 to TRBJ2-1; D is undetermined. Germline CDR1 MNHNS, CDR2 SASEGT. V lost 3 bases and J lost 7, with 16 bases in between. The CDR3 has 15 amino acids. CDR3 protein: CASSEVDIATNEQFF. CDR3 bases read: TGTGCCAGCAGTGAGGTAGACATCGCAACAAATGAG.

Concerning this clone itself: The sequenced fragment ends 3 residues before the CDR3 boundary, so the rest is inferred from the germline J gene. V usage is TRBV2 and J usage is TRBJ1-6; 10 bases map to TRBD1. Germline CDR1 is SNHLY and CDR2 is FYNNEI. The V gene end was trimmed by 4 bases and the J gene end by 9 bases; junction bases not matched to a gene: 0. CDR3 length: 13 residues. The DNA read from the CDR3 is TGTGCCAGCAGTGGACAGGGGGCTTCACCC. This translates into CASSGQGASP. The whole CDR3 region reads CASSGQGASPLHF.

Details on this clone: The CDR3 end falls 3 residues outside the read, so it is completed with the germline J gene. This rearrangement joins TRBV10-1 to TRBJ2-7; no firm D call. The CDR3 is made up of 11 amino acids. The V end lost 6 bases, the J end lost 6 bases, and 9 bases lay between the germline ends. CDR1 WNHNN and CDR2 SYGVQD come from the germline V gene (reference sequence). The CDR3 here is CASSRWSEQYF. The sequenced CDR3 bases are TGCGCCAGCAGCCGGTGGTCCGAG.

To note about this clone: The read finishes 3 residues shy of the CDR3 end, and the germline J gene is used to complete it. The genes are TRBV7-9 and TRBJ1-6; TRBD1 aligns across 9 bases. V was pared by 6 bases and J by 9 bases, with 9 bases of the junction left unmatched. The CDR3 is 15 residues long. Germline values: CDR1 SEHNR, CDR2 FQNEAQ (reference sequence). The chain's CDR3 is CASRRTGQGGSPLHF. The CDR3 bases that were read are TGTGCCAGCAGGAGAACGGGACAGGGCGGTTCACCC.

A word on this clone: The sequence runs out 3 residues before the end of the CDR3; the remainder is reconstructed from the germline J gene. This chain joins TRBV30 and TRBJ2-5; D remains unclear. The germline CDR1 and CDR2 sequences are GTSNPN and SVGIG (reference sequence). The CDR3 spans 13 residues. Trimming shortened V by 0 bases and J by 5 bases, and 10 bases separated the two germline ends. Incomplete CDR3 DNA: TGTGCCTGGAGTGTCAAAAGGGCGGAGACC. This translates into CAWSVKRAET. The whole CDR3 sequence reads CAWSVKRAETQYF.

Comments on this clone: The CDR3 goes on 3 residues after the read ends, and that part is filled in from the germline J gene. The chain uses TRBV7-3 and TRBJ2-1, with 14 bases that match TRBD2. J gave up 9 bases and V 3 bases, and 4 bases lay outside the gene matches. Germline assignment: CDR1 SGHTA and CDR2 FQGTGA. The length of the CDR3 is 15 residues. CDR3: CASSLGLAGVAEQFF. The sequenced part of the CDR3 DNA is TGTGCCAGCAGCTTGGGACTAGCGGGAGTAGCTGAG.